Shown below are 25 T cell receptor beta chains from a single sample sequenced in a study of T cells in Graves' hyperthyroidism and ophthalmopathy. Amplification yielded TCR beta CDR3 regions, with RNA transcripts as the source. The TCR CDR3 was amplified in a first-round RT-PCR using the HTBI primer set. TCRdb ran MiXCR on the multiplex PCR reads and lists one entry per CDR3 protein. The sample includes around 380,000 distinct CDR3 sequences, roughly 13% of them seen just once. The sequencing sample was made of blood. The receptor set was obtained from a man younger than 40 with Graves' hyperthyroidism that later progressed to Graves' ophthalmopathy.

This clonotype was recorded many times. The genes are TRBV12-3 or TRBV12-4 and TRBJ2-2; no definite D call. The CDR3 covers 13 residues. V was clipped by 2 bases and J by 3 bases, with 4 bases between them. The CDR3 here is CASSLQHTGELFF. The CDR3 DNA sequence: TGTGCCAGCAGTTTACAGCACACCGGGGAGCTGTTTTTT.

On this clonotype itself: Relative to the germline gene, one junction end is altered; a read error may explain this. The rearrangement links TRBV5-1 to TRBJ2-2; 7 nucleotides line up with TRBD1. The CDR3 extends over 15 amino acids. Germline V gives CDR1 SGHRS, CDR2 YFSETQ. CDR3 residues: CAGSYNTGATGELFF. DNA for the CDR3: TGCGCCGGCAGCTATAATACAGGGGCCACCGGGGAGCTGTTTTTT. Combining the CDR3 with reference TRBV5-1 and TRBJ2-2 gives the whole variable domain KAGVTQTPRYLIKTRGQQVTLSCSPISGHRSVSWYQQTPGQGLQFLFEYFSETQRNKGNFPGRFSGRQFSNSRSEMNVSTLELGDSALYLCAGSYNTGATGELFFGEGSRLTVL.

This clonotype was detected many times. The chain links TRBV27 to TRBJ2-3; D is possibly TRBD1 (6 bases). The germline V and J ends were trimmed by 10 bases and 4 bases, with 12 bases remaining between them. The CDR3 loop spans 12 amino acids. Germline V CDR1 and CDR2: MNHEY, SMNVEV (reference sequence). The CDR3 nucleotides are TGTGCCAACCCGCAGGGGTCAGATACGCAGTATTTT. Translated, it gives CANPQGSDTQYF.

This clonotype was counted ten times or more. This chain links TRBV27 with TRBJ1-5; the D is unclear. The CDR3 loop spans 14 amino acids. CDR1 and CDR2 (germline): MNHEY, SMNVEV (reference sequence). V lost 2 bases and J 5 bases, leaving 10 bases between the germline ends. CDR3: CASSLRADYQPQHF. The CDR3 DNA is TGTGCCAGCAGTTTAAGGGCAGATTATCAGCCCCAGCATTTT.

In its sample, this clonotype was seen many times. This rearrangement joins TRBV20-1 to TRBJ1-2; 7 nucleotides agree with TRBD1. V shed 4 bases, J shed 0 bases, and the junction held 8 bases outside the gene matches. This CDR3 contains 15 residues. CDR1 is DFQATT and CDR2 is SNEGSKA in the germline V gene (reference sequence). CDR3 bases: TGCAGTGCTAATGCATGGACAGGAGCTAACTATGGCTACACCTTC. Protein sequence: CSANAWTGANYGYTF.

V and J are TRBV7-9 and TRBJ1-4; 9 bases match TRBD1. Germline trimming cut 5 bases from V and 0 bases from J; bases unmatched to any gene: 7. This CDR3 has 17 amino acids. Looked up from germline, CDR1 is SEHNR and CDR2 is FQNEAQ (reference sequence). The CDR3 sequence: CASSLGQGSTTNEKLFF. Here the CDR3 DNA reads TGTGCCAGCAGCCTAGGACAGGGGAGCACAACTAATGAAAAACTGTTTTTT.

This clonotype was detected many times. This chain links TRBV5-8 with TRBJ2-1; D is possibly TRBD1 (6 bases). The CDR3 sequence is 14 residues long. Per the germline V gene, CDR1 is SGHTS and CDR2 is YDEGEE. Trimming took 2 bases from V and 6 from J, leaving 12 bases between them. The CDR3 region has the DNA TGTGCCAGCAGCTTCACAGGGTCGGTCAATGAGCAGTTCTTC. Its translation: CASSFTGSVNEQFF.

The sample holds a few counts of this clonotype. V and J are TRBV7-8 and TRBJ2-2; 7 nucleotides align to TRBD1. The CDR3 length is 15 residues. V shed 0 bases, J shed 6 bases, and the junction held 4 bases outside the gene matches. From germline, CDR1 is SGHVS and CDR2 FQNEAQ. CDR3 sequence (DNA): TGTGCCAGCAGCTTAGCAGGGGGCACCTCCGGGGAGCTGTTTTTT. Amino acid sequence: CASSLAGGTSGELFF.

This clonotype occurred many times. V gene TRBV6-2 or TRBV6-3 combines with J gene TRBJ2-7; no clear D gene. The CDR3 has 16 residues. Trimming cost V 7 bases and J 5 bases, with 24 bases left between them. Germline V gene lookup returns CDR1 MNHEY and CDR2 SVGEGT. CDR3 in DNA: TGTGCCAGCACCCAAGAGGTAAATATTCGTCCCAACGAGCAGTACTTC. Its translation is CASTQEVNIRPNEQYF.

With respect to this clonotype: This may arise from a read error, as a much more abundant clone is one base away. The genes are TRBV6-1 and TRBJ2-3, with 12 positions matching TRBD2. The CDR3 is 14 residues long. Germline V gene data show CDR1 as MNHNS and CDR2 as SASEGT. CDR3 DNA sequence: TGTGCCAGAAGACTAGCGGGGGTCACAGATACGCAGTGTTTT. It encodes CARRLAGVTDTQCF.

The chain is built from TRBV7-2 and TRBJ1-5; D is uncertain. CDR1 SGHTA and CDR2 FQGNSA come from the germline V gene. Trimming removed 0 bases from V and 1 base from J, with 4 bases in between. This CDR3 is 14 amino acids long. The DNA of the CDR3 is TGTGCCAGCAGCTTAGCACTGAGCAATCAGCCCCAGCATTTT. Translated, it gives CASSLALSNQPQHF.

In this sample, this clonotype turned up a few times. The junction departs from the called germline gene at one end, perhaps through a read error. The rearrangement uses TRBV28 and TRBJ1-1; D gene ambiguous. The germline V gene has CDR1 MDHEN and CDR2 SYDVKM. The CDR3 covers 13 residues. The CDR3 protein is CASSPRENTEASF. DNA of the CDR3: TGTGCCAGCAGTCCCCGGGAGAACACTGAAGCTTCCTTT.

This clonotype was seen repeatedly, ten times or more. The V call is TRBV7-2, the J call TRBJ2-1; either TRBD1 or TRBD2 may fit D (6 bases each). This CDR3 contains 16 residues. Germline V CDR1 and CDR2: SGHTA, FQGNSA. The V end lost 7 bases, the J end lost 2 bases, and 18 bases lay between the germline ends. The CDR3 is CASTLRWGAAYNEQFF. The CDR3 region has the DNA TGTGCCAGCACCCTAAGATGGGGGGCAGCCTACAATGAGCAGTTCTTC.

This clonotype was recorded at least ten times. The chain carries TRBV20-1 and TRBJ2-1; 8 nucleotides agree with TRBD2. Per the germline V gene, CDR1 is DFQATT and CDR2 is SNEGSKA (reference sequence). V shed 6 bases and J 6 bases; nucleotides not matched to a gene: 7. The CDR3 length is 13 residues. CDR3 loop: CSAPGTSRNEQFF. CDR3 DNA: TGCAGTGCCCCGGGGACTAGTCGCAATGAGCAGTTCTTC.

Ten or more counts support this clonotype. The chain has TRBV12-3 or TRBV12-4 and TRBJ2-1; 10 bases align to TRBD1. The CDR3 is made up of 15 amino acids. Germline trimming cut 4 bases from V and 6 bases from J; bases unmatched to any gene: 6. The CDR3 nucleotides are TGTGCCAGCAGTTCTCCCGGGACAGGGGTCAATGAGCAGTTCTTC. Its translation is CASSSPGTGVNEQFF.

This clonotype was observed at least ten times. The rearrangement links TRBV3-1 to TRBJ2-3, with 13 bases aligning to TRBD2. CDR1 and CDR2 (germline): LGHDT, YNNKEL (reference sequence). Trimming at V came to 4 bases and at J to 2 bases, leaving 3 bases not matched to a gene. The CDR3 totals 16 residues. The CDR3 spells CASSLGTSGNTDTQYF. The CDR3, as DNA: TGTGCCAGCAGCCTAGGGACTAGCGGGAACACAGATACGCAGTATTTT.

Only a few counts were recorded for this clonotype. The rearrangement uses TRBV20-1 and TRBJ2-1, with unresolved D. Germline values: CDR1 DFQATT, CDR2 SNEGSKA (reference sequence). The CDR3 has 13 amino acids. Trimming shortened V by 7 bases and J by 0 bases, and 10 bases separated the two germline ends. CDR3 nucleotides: TGCAGTGGCTTAGTAAACTCCTACAATGAGCAGTTCTTC. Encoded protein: CSGLVNSYNEQFF.

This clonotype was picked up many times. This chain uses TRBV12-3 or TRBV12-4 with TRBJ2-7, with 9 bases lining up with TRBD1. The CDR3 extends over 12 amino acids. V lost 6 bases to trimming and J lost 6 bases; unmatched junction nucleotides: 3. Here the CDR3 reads CASSRDRAEQYF. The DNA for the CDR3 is TGTGCCAGCAGCAGGGACAGGGCCGAGCAGTACTTC.

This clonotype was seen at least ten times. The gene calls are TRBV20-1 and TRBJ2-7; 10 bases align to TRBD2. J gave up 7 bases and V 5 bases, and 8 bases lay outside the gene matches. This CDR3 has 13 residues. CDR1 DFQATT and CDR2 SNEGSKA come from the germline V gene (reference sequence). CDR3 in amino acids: CSAPLSGRWEQYF. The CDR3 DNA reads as TGCAGTGCTCCTCTTAGCGGGAGGTGGGAGCAGTACTTC.

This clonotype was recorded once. CDR3 bases: TGCGCCAGCAGCCTAGGGACTGGGAGAATGTACGAGCAGTACTTC. Translated, it gives CASSLGTGRMYEQYF. The chain employs TRBV4-1 and TRBJ2-7, with D possibly matching TRBD2 (6 bases). Trimming shortened V by 4 bases and J by 4 bases, and 17 bases separated the two germline ends. This CDR3 region has 15 residues. Germline-derived CDR1 and CDR2 are MGHRA and YSYEKL.

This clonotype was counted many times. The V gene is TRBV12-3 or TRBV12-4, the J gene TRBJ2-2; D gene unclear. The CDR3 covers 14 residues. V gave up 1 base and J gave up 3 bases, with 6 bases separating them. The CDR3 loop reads CASSLVSYTGELFF. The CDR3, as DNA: TGTGCCAGCAGTTTAGTGTCGTACACCGGGGAGCTGTTTTTT.

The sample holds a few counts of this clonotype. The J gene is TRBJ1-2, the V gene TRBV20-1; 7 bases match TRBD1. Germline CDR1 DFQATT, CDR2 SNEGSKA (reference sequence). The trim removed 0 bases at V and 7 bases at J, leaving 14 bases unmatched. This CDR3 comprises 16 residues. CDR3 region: CSARETADRYGSGYTF. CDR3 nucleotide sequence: TGCAGTGCTAGAGAGACCGCGGACAGGTACGGGAGTGGCTACACCTTC.

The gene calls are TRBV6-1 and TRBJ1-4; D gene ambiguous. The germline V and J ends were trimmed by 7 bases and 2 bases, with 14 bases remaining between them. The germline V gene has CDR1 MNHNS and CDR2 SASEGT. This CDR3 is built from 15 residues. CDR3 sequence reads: CASIPSGITNEKLFF. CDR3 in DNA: TGTGCCAGCATCCCGAGCGGGATTACTAATGAAAAACTGTTTTTT.

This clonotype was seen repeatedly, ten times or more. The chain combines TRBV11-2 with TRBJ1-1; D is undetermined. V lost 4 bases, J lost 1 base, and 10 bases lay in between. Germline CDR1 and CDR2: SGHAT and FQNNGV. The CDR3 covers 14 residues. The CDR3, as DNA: TGTGCCAGCAGCTCACGCAGAAAGAACACTGAAGCTTTCTTT. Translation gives CASSSRRKNTEAFF.

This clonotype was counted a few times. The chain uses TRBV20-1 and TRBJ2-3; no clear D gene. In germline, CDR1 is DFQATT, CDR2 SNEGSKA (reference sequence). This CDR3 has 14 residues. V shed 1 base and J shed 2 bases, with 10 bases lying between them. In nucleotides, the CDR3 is TGCAGTGCTAGAGTTGAGACGGCCACAGATACGCAGTATTTT. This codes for CSARVETATDTQYF.